A single T cell receptor beta chain is shown here with its context. As yet, its antigen is unknown. The sample comes from a study of shared clonotypes between healthy human individuals. Study overall: Every donor yielded three CD4 naive, three CD4 memory, two CD8 naive and one CD8 memory plate.

The table came from immunoSEQ multiplex PCR; TCRdb's copy has only in-frame clones and leaves some out. Here the sample spans some 2.4 million clones, over 85% being singletons. Findings of the study overall: Of the naive CD4 clonotypes, about 5.4% were shared across a handful of donors.

The CDR3 is made up of 13 amino acids. From germline, CDR1 is MDHEN and CDR2 SYDVKM. V was shortened by 8 bases and J by 0 bases, with 8 bases between the two germline ends. The sequencing sample was made of naive CD4+ T cells from PBMCs. The subset denotes: CD45RA+ positively selected. The chain uses TRBV28 and TRBJ2-1; D ambiguous. This sequence was found in a young man in good health. Some clones in this sample may be carry-over from other donors' samples. The CDR3 region is CASGPSSYNEQFF. The DNA of the CDR3 is TGTGCCAGCGGTCCGAGCTCCTACAATGAGCAGTTCTTC.